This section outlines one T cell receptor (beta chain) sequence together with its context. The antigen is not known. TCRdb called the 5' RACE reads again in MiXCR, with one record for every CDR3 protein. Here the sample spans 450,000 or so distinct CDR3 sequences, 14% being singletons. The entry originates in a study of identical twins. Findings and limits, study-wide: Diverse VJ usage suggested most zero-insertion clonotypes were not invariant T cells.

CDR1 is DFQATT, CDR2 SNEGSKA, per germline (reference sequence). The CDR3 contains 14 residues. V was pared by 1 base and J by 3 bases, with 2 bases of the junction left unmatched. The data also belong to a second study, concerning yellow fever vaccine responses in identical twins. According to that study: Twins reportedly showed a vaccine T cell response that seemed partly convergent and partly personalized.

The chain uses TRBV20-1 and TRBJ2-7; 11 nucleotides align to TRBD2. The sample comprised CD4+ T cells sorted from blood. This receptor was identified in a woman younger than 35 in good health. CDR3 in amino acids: CSARVGTSGYEQYF. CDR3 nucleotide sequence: TGCAGTGCTAGAGTCGGGACTAGCGGCTACGAGCAGTACTTC.